This section outlines one T cell receptor beta chain sequence together with its context. Its antigen is unidentified. Per germline, CDR1 SGHTA and CDR2 FQGTGA. This CDR3 has 14 amino acids. V was pared by 6 bases and J by 2 bases, with 4 bases of the junction left unmatched. The record originates from a study of OX40 agonist ivuxolimab in advanced cancers. Study as a whole: Enrollees could have had prior anti-PD-1, anti-PD-L1 or anti-CTLA-4 therapy, which more than 30% had received. Three patients showed partial responses: one hepatocellular carcinoma and two cutaneous melanoma cases. Study-wide points: At doses 0.1 to 3.0 mg/kg, CD4+ and CD8+ clones expanded. Partial responders at 0.1-3.0 mg/kg showed near-lowest clonal expansion.

TCRdb keeps only in-frame clones here, not all; method: immunoSEQ multiplex PCR. The sample includes tens of thousands of clones, around 87% of them seen just once. This chain joins TRBV7-3 and TRBJ1-2, with 9 bases matching TRBD1. This specimen consisted of CD4+ or CD8+ T cells sorted from blood, obtained in a trial of the OX40 agonist ivuxolimab. This TCR came from an adult with an advanced solid tumor such as melanoma, head and neck, liver or kidney cancer. The CDR3 region is CASSQTGGNYGYTF. In nucleotides, the CDR3 is TGTGCCAGCAGTCAAACAGGGGGCAACTATGGCTACACCTTC. Drawing the rest from reference TRBV7-3 and TRBJ1-2, the complete variable domain is GAGVSQTPSNKVTEKGKYVELRCDPISGHTALYWYRQSLGQGPEFLIYFQGTGAADDSGLPNDRFFAVRPEGSVSTLKIQRTERGDSAVYLCASSQTGGNYGYTFGSGTRLTVV.